These 10 T cell receptor beta chains came from one sample sequenced in a study of spatial heterogeneity in lung cancer. TCRdb recomputed calls from the 5' RACE reads with MiXCR, one row per CDR3 protein. Of roughly 250 distinct CDR3 sequences in the sample, roughly two fifths were seen once. Their antigens are not known. Findings of the study overall: Counts of expanded alpha and beta TCRs within tumors tracked the tumor nonsynonymous mutation count.

The time point was: sample taken at primary tumor resection. The sequenced sample was lung tumor tissue, obtained at surgery. The source is a male donor with early-stage non-small cell lung cancer.

As for this clonotype: This beta chain came through as a stray read in a library set up for alpha chains, and its size says little. The rearrangement links TRBV6-2 or TRBV6-3 to TRBJ2-1, with 12 bases fitting TRBD2. Trimming cost V 0 bases and J 4 bases; bases outside gene matches: 1. This CDR3 has 16 amino acids. Germline V gene lookup returns CDR1 MNHEY and CDR2 SVGEGT. CDR3 amino acids: CASSYSGTSGYNEQFF. DNA of the CDR3: TGTGCCAGCAGTTACTCCGGGACTAGCGGGTACAATGAGCAGTTCTTC.

Of note for this clonotype: The library was prepared for alpha chains; this beta chain is a stray read, so its frequency means little. This chain connects TRBV4-1 to TRBJ2-2, with TRBD1 matching over 10 bases. This CDR3 region has 17 residues. CDR1 and CDR2 from the germline V gene are MGHRA and YSYEKL. Trimming removed 0 bases from V and 5 bases from J; junction bases left unmatched: 6. For the CDR3, the DNA is TGCGCCAGCAGCCAAGATCGACAGGGGGCGCAAACCGGGGAGCTGTTTTTT. This encodes CASSQDRQGAQTGELFF.

Of note for this clonotype: With the library built for alpha chains, this beta chain is off target and its frequency is not meaningful. The V and J genes are TRBV29-1 and TRBJ2-1; D assignment may be TRBD1 or TRBD2 (5 bases each). The CDR3 is 16 residues long. Germline-derived CDR1 and CDR2 are SQVTM and ANQGSEA. Between the trimmed V and J ends, which lost 0 bases and 5 bases, there was a span of 17 bases. CDR3 sequence (DNA): TGCAGCGTTGAAGATTTCACCCGGGGCATGGACAATGAGCAGTTCTTC. Its translation: CSVEDFTRGMDNEQFF.

As to this clonotype: This beta chain is an unintended read in a library built for alpha chains; its size means little. The rearrangement links TRBV18 to TRBJ2-7; D gene unclear. CDR3 length: 15 amino acids. Germline lookup yields CDR1 KGHSH and CDR2 LQKENI. V was shortened by 2 bases and J by 0 bases, with 11 bases between the two germline ends. In DNA form, the CDR3 reads TGTGCCAGCTCACCAGGTAGTGGAAGCTCCTACGAGCAGTACTTC. This gives the protein CASSPGSGSSYEQYF.

Concerning this clonotype: This beta chain is off target for a library built for alpha chains, so its abundance means little. The chain has TRBV20-1 and TRBJ1-2; no firm D call. The CDR3 is made up of 12 amino acids. The germline V gene has CDR1 DFQATT and CDR2 SNEGSKA (reference sequence). V was clipped by 3 bases and J by 3 bases, with 8 bases between them. The chain's CDR3 is CSASRRDYGYTF. CDR3 nucleotides: TGCAGTGCTAGTCGGAGGGACTATGGCTACACCTTC.

On this clonotype: The library was built for alpha chains, so this beta chain is an off-target read and its size means little. V and J are TRBV29-1 and TRBJ2-5, with no clear D. Germline CDR1 SQVTM, CDR2 ANQGSEA. V was pared by 7 bases and J by 4 bases, with 16 bases between. This CDR3 spans 13 amino acids. CDR3 loop: CSGGRTLGETQYF. The CDR3 region has the DNA TGCAGCGGAGGTCGTACCCTTGGAGAGACCCAGTACTTC.

As for this clonotype: The library was built for alpha chains, so this beta chain is an off-target read and its size means little. The chain employs TRBV6-2 or TRBV6-3 and TRBJ2-4, with D perhaps assigned TRBD1 or TRBD2 (5 bases each). Germline V lookup: CDR1 MNHEY, CDR2 SVGEGT. V lost 9 bases and J 5 bases, leaving 14 bases between the germline ends. The length of the CDR3 is 13 residues. CDR3 loop: CASWDGFENIQYF. The CDR3 DNA reads TGTGCCAGTTGGGACGGTTTTGAAAACATTCAGTACTTC.

Only a few counts were recorded for this clonotype. Since the library was made to target alpha chains, this beta chain is a stray read and its abundance is not meaningful. The V gene is TRBV24-1, the J gene TRBJ2-1, with TRBD2 matching over 7 bases. V lost 9 bases to trimming and J lost 2 bases; unmatched junction nucleotides: 12. The CDR3 contains 16 residues. In germline, CDR1 is KGHDR, CDR2 SFDVKD. CDR3: CATSESGAGAYNEQFF. Here the CDR3 DNA reads TGTGCCACCTCGGAATCCGGTGCGGGAGCCTACAATGAGCAGTTCTTC.

By proportion, this clonotype is hyperexpanded. This beta chain appears as a stray read in a library generated for alpha chains; its size is not informative. The chain carries TRBV12-3 or TRBV12-4 and TRBJ1-5; a possible D gene is TRBD1 (5 bases). The V and J ends lost 5 bases and 2 bases respectively, with 19 bases between them. The length of the CDR3 is 17 residues. CDR3 nucleotide sequence: TGTGCCAGCAGTCTCACGGTAGGGCAGGGTGGCAATCAGCCCCAGCATTTT. Translated: CASSLTVGQGGNQPQHF.

Of note for this clonotype: The junction and the germline gene differ at one end; a read error may be behind it. The size of this beta chain means little, since it is a stray read in a library made for alpha chains. The rearrangement joins TRBV7-9 to TRBJ2-3, with 7 bases fitting TRBD2. CDR1 SEHNR and CDR2 FQNEAQ come from the germline V gene (reference sequence). The CDR3 contains 16 residues. CDR3 coding DNA: TGTGCCAACAGCTTATTTCGGGAGGTCGCCACAGATACGCAGTATTTT. This encodes CANSLFREVATDTQYF. Full variable domain (remainder filled in from reference TRBV7-9 and TRBJ2-3): DTGVSQNPRHKITKRGQNVTFRCDPISEHNRLYWYRQTLGQGPEFLTYFQNEAQLEKSRLLSDRFSAERPKGSFSTLEIQRTEQGDSAMYLCANSLFREVATDTQYFGPGTRLTVL.